This T cell receptor beta chain was recorded in a study of T-cell reconstitution after alpha-beta-depleted transplantation in children. After removal of 11 bases from V and 4 bases from J, the junction contained 9 bases not matched to a gene. This CDR3 has 14 amino acids. Germline CDR1 reads MNHNS; CDR2 reads SASEGT. A library of TCRbeta sequences, prepared with unique molecular identifiers, was generated. TCRdb re-analysed the PCR reads in MiXCR, keeping a single row per CDR3 protein. The sample includes tens of thousands of distinct CDR3 sequences, more than 5.5% of them seen just once. The chain uses TRBV6-1 and TRBJ2-2, with 8 bases that match TRBD2. This clonotype was obtained from a human donor who donated a stem cell graft to a child with acute lymphoblastic leukemia. This material consisted of PBMCs from the stem cell graft donor, taken from the stem cell graft. The DNA of the CDR3 is TGTGCCGGAAGGACTAGCCGCGGCACCGGGGAGCTGTTTTTT. Translating it yields CAGRTSRGTGELFF.